This T cell receptor beta chain came from a study of T-cell reconstitution after alpha-beta-depleted transplantation in children. The TCRbeta library was prepared with unique molecular identifiers. Via MiXCR, TCRdb re-called the PCR reads, giving one row per CDR3 protein. The sample records fewer than 550,000 distinct CDR3 sequences, around 10% being singletons. With V trimmed by 11 bases and J by 1 base, 13 bases remained unmatched. The germline V gene encodes CDR1 MDHEN and CDR2 SYDVKM. There are 16 residues in the CDR3. Sequenced here: PBMCs, mostly from graft donor cells, sampled 180 days after TCRalphabeta/CD19-depleted stem cell transplant. The chain has TRBV28 and TRBJ1-1; TRBD1 matches 10 bases. The sequence was collected from a female patient aged 2-10 years who had a stem cell transplant for aplastic anemia, so the T cells may come from the graft donor. The CDR3 protein is CAGQRDRGFSNTEAFF. The CDR3, as DNA: TGTGCCGGACAGCGGGACAGGGGATTTTCGAACACTGAAGCTTTCTTT. Drawing the rest from reference TRBV28 and TRBJ1-1, the complete variable domain is DVKVTQSSRYLVKRTGEKVFLECVQDMDHENMFWYRQDPGLGLRLIYFSYDVKMKEKGDIPEGYSVSREKKERFSLILESASTNQTSMYLCAGQRDRGFSNTEAFFGQGTRLTVV.